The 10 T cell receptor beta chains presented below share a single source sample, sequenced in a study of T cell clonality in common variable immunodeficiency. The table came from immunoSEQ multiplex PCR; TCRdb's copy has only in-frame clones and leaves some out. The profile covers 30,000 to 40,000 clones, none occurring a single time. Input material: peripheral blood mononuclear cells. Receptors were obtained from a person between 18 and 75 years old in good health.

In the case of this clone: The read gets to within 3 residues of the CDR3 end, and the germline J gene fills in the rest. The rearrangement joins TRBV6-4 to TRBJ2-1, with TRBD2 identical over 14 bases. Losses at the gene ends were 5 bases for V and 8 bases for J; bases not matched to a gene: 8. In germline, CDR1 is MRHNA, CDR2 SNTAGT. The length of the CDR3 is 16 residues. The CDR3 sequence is CASSRLAGGPLDEQFF. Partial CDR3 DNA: TGTGCCAGCAGTAGACTAGCGGGAGGGCCTTTGGATGAG.

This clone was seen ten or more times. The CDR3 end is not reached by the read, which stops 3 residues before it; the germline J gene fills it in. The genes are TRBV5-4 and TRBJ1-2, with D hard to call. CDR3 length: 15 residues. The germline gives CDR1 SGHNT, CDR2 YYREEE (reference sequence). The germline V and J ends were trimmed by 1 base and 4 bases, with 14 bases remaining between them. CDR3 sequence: CASSLPGGAPYGYTF. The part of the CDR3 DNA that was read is TGTGCCAGCAGCTTGCCCGGCGGCGCCCCCTATGGC. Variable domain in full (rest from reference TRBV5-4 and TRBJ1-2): ETGVTQSPTHLIKTRGQQVTLRCSSQSGHNTVSWYQQALGQGPQFIFQYYREEENGRGNFPPRFSGLQFPNYSSELNVNALELDDSALYLCASSLPGGAPYGYTFGSGTRLTVV.

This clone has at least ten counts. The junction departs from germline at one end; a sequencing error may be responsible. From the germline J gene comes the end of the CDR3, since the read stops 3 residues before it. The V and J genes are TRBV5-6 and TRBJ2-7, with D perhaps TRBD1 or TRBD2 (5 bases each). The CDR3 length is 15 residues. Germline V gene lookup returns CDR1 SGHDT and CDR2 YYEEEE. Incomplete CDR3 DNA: TGTGCCAGCACCTTGGGACCGGCGGGTGCCTACGAG. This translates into CASTLGPAGAYE. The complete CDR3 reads CASTLGPAGAYEQYF.

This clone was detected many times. CDR3 DNA, as far as it was read: TGCAGTGCTAGAGATCACGGTAGCTATGGC. It is translated as CSARDHGSYG. From start to end, the CDR3 is CSARDHGSYGYTF. The chain combines TRBV20-1 with TRBJ1-2, with D unresolved. From the germline J gene comes the end of the CDR3, since the read stops 3 residues before it. Germline V gives CDR1 DFQATT, CDR2 SNEGSKA (reference sequence). CDR3 size: 13 residues. Trimming took off 0 bases at V and 4 bases at J, with 9 bases between the two ends.

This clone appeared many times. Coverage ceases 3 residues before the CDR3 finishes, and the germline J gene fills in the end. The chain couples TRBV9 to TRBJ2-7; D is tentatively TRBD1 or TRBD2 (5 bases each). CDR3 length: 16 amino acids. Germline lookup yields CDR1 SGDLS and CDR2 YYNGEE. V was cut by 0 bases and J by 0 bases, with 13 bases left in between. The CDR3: CASSVGLEGSSYEQYF. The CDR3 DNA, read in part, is TGTGCCAGCAGCGTAGGTTTAGAGGGGAGCTCCTACGAG.

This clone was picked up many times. Incomplete CDR3 DNA: TGTGCCAGCAGCTTGGGGGGACAGGGAGAGCGCTATGGC. This gives the protein CASSLGGQGERYG. The full CDR3 is CASSLGGQGERYGYTF. The chain has TRBV5-4 and TRBJ1-2, with 9 bases identical to TRBD1. The sequenced fragment ends 3 residues before the CDR3 boundary, so the rest is inferred from the germline J gene. The V gene end was trimmed by 0 bases and the J gene end by 4 bases; junction bases not matched to a gene: 7. In germline, CDR1 is SGHNT, CDR2 YYREEE (reference sequence). CDR3 size: 16 residues. Together with reference TRBV5-4 and TRBJ1-2, the CDR3 gives the full variable domain: ETGVTQSPTHLIKTRGQQVTLRCSSQSGHNTVSWYQQALGQGPQFIFQYYREEENGRGNFPPRFSGLQFPNYSSELNVNALELDDSALYLCASSLGGQGERYGYTFGSGTRLTVV.

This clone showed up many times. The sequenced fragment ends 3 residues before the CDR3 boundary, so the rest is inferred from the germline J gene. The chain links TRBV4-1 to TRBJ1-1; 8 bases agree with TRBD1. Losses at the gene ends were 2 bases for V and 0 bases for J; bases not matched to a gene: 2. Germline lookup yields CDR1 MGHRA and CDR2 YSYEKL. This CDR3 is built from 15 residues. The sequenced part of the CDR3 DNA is TGCGCCAGCAGCCAAAGACAGGGGATGAACACTGAA. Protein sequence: CASSQRQGMNTE. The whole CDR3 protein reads CASSQRQGMNTEAFF.

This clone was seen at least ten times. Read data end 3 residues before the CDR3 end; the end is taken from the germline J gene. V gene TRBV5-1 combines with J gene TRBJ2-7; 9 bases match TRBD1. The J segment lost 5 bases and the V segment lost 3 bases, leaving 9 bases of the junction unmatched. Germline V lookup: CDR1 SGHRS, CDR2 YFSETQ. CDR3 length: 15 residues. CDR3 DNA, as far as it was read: TGCGCCAGCAGCTCCCTGGACAGGGGATTCCACGAG. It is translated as CASSSLDRGFHE. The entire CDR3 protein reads CASSSLDRGFHEQYF.

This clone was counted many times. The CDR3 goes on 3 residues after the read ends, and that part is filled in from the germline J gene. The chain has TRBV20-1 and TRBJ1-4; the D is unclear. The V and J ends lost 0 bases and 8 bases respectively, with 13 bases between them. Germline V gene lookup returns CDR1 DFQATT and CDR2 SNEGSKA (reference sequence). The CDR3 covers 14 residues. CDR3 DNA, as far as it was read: TGCAGTGCTAGAGATATCGGTTATGCGGAAAAA. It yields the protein CSARDIGYAEK. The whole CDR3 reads CSARDIGYAEKLFF.

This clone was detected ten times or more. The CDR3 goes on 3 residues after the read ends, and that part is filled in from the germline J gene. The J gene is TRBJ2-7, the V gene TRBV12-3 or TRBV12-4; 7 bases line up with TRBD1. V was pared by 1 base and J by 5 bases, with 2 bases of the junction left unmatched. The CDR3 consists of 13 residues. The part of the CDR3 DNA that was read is TGTGCCAGCAGTTTAGGACAGGGAAACGAG. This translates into CASSLGQGNE. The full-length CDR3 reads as CASSLGQGNEQYF.